This entry features one T cell receptor beta chain sequence. The CDR3 has 13 residues. Germline V CDR1 and CDR2: KGHDR, SFDVKD. cDNA encoding TCR beta was synthesized via 5'RACE template switching incorporating UMIs. TCRdb reprocessed the 5' RACE reads; each CDR3 protein has one entry and no DNA is given. Found here are some 280,000 distinct CDR3 sequences; the top ten clones hold about 0.4%. These data come from a study of T cells expressing NK-cell markers. Study details: Among the eight sequenced donors, seven tested HCMV-seropositive and one tested seronegative.

The J gene is TRBJ2-1, the V gene TRBV24-1; TCRdb designates TRBD2, a call that cannot be tested without DNA. This clonotype was sampled from a man aged 18 to 29 in good health. Material for sequencing was blood T cells: a sorted CD56 or NKG2C T cell subset, CD4+ or CD8+ T cells, or bulk PBMC T cells (not recorded which). CDR3 in amino acids: CATQNWRVDEQFF.